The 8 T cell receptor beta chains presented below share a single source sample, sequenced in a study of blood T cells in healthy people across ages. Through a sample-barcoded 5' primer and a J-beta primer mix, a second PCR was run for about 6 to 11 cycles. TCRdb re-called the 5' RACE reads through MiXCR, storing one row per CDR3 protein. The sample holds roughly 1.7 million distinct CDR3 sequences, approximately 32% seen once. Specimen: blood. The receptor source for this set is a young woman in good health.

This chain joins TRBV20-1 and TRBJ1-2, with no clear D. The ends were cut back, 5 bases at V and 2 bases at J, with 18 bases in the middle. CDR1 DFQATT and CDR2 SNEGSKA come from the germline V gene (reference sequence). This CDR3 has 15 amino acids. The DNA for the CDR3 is TGCAGTGCTCGGGGAAGTGGTCTCGCGAACTATGGCTACACCTTC. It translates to CSARGSGLANYGYTF.

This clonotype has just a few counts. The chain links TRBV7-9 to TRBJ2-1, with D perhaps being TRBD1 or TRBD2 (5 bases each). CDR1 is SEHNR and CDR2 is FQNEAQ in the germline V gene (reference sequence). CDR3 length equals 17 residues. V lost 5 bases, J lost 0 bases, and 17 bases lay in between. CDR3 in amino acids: CASSLIRGLGSYNEQFF. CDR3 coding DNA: TGTGCCAGCAGCCTAATCCGGGGCCTTGGCTCCTACAATGAGCAGTTCTTC.

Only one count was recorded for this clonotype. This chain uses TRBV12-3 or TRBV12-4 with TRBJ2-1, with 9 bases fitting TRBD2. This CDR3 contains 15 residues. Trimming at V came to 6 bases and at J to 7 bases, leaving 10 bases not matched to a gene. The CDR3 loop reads CASSLYSGRQNEQFF. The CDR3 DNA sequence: TGTGCCAGCAGCCTTTATAGCGGGAGACAAAATGAGCAGTTCTTC.

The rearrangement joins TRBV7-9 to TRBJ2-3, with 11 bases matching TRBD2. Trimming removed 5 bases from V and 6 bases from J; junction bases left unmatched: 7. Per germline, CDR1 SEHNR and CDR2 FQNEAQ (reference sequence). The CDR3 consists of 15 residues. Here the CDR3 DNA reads TGTGCCAGCAGCGATAGCGGGGGGGCCGTCGATACGCAGTATTTT. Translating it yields CASSDSGGAVDTQYF.

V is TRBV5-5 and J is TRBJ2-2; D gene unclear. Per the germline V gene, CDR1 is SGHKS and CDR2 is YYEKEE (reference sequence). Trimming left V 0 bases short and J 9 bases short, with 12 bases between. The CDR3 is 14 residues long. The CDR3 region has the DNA TGTGCCAGCAGCTTGGACCAGAATGTTAGGGAGCTGTTTTTT. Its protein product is CASSLDQNVRELFF.

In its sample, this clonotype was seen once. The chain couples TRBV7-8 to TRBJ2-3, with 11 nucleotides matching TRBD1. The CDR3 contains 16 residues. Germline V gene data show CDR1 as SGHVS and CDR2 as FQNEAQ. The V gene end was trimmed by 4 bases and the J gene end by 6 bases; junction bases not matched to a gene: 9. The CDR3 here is CASSSGGTGGVDTQYF. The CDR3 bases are TGTGCCAGCAGCTCTGGGGGGACAGGGGGGGTCGATACGCAGTATTTT. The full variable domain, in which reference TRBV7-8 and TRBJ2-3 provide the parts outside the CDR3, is GAGVSQSPRYKVAKRGQDVALRCDPISGHVSLFWYQQALGQGPEFLTYFQNEAQLDKSGLPSDRFFAERPEGSVSTLKIQRTQQEDSAVYLCASSSGGTGGVDTQYFGPGTRLTVL.

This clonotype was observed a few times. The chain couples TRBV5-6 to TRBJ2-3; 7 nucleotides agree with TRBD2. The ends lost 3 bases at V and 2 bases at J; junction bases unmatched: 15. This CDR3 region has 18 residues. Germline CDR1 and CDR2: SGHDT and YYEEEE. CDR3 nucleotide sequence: TGTGCCAGCAGCTCGTATAAATCAGGGCGGGGGTACACAGATACGCAGTATTTT. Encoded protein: CASSSYKSGRGYTDTQYF.

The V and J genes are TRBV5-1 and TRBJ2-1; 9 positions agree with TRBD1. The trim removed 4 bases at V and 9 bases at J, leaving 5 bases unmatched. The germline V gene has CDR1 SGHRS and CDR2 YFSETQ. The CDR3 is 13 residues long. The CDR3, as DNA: TGCGCCAGCAGCCGGACAGGGGCAGGTGAGCAGTTCTTC. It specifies CASSRTGAGEQFF.